Listed here is a single T cell receptor beta chain. This CDR3 has 11 residues. Germline V gene lookup returns CDR1 GTSNPN and CDR2 SVGIG (reference sequence). Trimming cost V 0 bases and J 6 bases, with 5 bases left between them. These data belong to a study of molecular identifiers for immune sequencing clone quantification. The authors gated naive CD8 T cells as CD8+CD4-CCR7+CD45RA+ for sorting. For bulk TCR libraries, previously described methods and listed TCR primers were used. TCRdb passed the PCR reads through MiXCR, listing each CDR3 protein once. The sample comprises more than 450,000 distinct CDR3 sequences, roughly 23% of which are singletons, and 0.7% to 1% rests with the top ten.

Sequences were obtained from naive CD8+ T cells from blood, with Jurkat cell RNA spiked in. The subset: FACS-sorted CD8+CD4-CCR7+CD45RA+ naive T cells. J is TRBJ1-1 and V is TRBV30; D gene uncertain. The sequence was obtained from a human donor in good health. Some libraries in this study had Jurkat cell RNA spiked in. CDR3 coding DNA: TGTGCCTGGAGTGTACATTCTGAAGCTTTCTTT. Protein product: CAWSVHSEAFF.